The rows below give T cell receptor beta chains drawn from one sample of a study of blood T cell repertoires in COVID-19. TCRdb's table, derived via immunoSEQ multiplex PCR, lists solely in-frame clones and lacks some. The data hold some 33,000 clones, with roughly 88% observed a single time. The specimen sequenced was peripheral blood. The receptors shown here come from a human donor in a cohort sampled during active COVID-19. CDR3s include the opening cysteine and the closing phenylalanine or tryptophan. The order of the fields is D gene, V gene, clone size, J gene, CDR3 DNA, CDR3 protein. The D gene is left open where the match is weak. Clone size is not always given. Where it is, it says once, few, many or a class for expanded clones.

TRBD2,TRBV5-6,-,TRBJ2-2,TGTGCCAGCAGCTTGGGGACTAGCGGGGGAAATTGGGAGCTGTTTTTT,CASSLGTSGGNWELFF
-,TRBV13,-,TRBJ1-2,TGTGCCAGCAGCTCGAACAGGGAAGGCTACACCTTC,CASSSNREGYTF
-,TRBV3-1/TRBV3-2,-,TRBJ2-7,TGTGCCAGCAGCCAGGGCCCTCTTGCATACGAGCAGTACTTC,CASSQGPLAYEQYF
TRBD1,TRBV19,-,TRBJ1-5,TGTGCCAGTAGTAGTCGGACTGGGGACAGGGCCGGCCAGCCCCAGCATTTT,CASSSRTGDRAGQPQHF
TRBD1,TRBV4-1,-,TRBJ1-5,TGCGCCAGCAGCGTCATAGGGGGCGCGGGTCAGCCCCAGCATTTT,CASSVIGGAGQPQHF
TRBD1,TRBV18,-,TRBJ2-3,TGTGCCAGCTCACCGGGACAGAAAGATACGCAGTATTTT,CASSPGQKDTQYF
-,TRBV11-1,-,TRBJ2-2,TGTGCCAGCAGCTTAGATTATCGGGAAATGGGCGGGGAGCTGTTTTTT,CASSLDYREMGGELFF
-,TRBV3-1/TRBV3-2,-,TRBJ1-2,TGTGCCAGCAGCCAAGCACAGGGAATGGGTGAGGTGGGCTACACCTTC,CASSQAQGMGEVGYTF
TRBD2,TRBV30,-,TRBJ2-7,TGTGCCTGGAGTGAGGGACTAGCGGGGCTGCCTGGGTACGAGCAGTACTTC,CAWSEGLAGLPGYEQYF
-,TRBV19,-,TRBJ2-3,TGTGCCAGTAGTATCGGAAGCGACACAGATACGCAGTATTTT,CASSIGSDTDTQYF
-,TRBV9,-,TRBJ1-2,TGTGCCAGCAGCCCCAGCGGAAACTATGGCTACACCTTC,CASSPSGNYGYTF
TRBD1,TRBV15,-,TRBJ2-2,TGTGCCACCAGCAGAGAAAGGGGACAGGGGAAGGCCGGGGAGCTGTTTTTT,CATSRERGQGKAGELFF
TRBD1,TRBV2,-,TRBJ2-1,TGTGCCAGCAGTGTGGGGACAGTCAATGAGCAGTTCTTC,CASSVGTVNEQFF
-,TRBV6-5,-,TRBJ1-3,TGTGCCAGCACCCAAGGGTGGACAACTGGAAACACCATATATTTT,CASTQGWTTGNTIYF
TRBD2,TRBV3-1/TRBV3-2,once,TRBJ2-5,TGTGCCAGCAGCCAAGATGCTAGCGGGGGGCGTCAGACCCAGTACTTC,CASSQDASGGRQTQYF
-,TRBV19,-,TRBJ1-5,TGTGCCAGTAGTCAAGAGGTCAATCAGCCCCAGCATTTT,CASSQEVNQPQHF
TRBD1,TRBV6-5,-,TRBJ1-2,TGTGCCAGCAGTTACTGGACAGGGACAGGCTACACCTTC,CASSYWTGTGYTF
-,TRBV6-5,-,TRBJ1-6,TGTGCCAGCCGGAAGACACGGAATTCACCCCTCCACTTT,CASRKTRNSPLHF
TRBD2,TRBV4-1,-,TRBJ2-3,TGCGCCAGCAGCAGAGGACTAGCGCGGAGCACAGATACGCAGTATTTT,CASSRGLARSTDTQYF
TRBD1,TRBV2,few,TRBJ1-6,TGTGCCAGCAGTGTGGAAGGGACAGCTTCACCCCTCCACTTT,CASSVEGTASPLHF
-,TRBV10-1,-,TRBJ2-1,TGCGCCAGCAGTGGGGCAGGGAAGGATGAGCAGTTCTTC,CASSGAGKDEQFF
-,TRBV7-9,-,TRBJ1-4,TGTGCCAGCAGCCCCACAGGTTCTAATGAAAAACTGTTTTTT,CASSPTGSNEKLFF
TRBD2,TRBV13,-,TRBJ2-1,TGTGCCAGCAGCTTAGGACTAGCGGGGGGGCAAGAGCAGTTCTTC,CASSLGLAGGQEQFF
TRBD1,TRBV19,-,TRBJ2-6,TGTGCCAGTAGGATGGGACAGGGTATCCCTGGGGCCAACGTCCTGACTTTC,CASRMGQGIPGANVLTF
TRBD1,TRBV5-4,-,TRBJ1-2,TGTGCCAGCAGCACGGGACAGTATGGCTACACCTTC,CASSTGQYGYTF
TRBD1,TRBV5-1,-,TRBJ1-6,TGCGCCAGCAGCTTAACAGGGGATTTAGGTAATTCACCCCTCCACTTT,CASSLTGDLGNSPLHF
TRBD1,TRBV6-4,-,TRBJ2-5,TGTGCCAGCCCCCACAGGGACAGGGGATGGCGAGAGACCCAGTACTTC,CASPHRDRGWRETQYF
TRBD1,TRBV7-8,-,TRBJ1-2,TGTGCCAGCAGCTACGGGACAGGGAGAGAAGGTGGCTACACCTTC,CASSYGTGREGGYTF
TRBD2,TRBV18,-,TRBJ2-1,TGTGCCAGCTCACCACCTAGCGGGGGAAGTTACAATGAGCAGTTCTTC,CASSPPSGGSYNEQFF
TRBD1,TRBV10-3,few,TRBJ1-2,TGTGCCATCAGTGTTAAGTCGGGACAGAACTATGGCTACACCTTC,CAISVKSGQNYGYTF
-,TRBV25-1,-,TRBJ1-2,TGTGCCAGCAGTGAAGCAGGGACTAACTATGGCTACACCTTC,CASSEAGTNYGYTF
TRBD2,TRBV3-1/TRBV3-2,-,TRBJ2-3,TGTGCCAGCAGCCAACAGCGGGGGGGTACAGATACGCAGTATTTT,CASSQQRGGTDTQYF
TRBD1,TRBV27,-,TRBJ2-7,TGTGCCAGCAGTTTAGCGGGGACAGGGAGTTCCTACGAGCAGTACTTC,CASSLAGTGSSYEQYF
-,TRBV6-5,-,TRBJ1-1,TGTGCCAGCAGCCTGGACCGGAGGGGGAACACTGAAGCTTTCTTT,CASSLDRRGNTEAFF
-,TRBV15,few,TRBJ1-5,TGTGCCACCAGCAGAGCAGGGACAACGAATCAGCCCCAGCATTTT,CATSRAGTTNQPQHF
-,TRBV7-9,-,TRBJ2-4,TGTGCCAGCAGGGGCAGGACAGAAAACATTCAGTACTTC,CASRGRTENIQYF
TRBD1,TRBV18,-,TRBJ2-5,TGTGCCAGCTCACCCCGCGGGACAGGGGATGGAGAGACCCAGTACTTC,CASSPRGTGDGETQYF
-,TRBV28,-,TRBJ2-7,TGTGCCAGCAGTTTTTCCCAGGTCAGCTCCTACGAGCAGTACTTC,CASSFSQVSSYEQYF
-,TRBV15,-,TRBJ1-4,TGTGCCACCAGCAGCGAGAAGGCAGGCCCAACTAATGAAAAACTGTTTTTT,CATSSEKAGPTNEKLFF
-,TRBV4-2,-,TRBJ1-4,TGTGCCAGCAGCCAATCTCAGGGGAGACCTAATGAAAAACTGTTTTTT,CASSQSQGRPNEKLFF
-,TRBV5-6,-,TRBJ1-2,TGTGCCAGCAGCCTAGGCGGGTTCGGCTATGGCTACACCTTC,CASSLGGFGYGYTF
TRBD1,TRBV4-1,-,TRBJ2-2,TGCGCCAGCAGCCTCATAGGGTTAGACAGGGGGCCTAACACCGGGGAGCTGTTTTTT,CASSLIGLDRGPNTGELFF
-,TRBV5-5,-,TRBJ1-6,TGTGCCAGCAGCTTGGTCCAGGGCCTGAATTCACCCCTCCACTTT,CASSLVQGLNSPLHF
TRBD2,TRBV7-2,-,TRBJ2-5,TGTGCCAGCAGCTCCCACCTCGGAGCGGGGGGAGAGACCCAGTACTTC,CASSSHLGAGGETQYF
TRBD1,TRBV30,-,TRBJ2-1,TGTGCCGGGGGACAGGGGTTTTACAATGAGCAGTTCTTC,CAGGQGFYNEQFF
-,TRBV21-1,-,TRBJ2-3,-,CATGWGRGAVDTQYF
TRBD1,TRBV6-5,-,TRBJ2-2,TGTGCCACCCTCCGGGACAGGGGCACCGGGGAGCTGTTTTTT,CATLRDRGTGELFF
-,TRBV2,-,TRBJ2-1,TGTGCCAGCAAGGCAACCTACACAGACAATGAGCAGTTCTTC,CASKATYTDNEQFF
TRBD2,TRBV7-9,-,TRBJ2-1,TGTGCCAGCACTCCGGGGGGCTCCTACAATGAGCAGTTCTTC,CASTPGGSYNEQFF